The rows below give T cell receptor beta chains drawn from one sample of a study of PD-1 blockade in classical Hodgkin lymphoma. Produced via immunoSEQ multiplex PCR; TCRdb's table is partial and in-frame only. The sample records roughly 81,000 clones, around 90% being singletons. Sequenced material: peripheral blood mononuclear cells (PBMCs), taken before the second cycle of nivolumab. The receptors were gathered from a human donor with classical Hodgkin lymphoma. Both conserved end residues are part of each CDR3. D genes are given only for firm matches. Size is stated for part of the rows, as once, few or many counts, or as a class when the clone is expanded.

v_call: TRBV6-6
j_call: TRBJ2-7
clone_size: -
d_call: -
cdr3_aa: CASSRDGYEQYF
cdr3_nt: TGTGCCAGCAGTCGGGACGGCTACGAGCAGTACTTC

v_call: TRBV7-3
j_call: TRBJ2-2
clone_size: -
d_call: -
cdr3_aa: CASKPPNTGELFF
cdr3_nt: TGTGCCAGCAAACCCCCGAACACCGGGGAGCTGTTTTTT

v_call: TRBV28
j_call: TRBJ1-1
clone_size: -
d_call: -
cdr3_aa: CASSPISGGWTEAFF
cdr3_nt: TGTGCCAGCAGTCCAATCAGCGGGGGATGGACTGAAGCTTTCTTT

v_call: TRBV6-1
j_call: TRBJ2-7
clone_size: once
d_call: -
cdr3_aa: CASSEWGRDF
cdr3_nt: TGTGCCAGCAGTGAATGGGGCAGGGACTTC

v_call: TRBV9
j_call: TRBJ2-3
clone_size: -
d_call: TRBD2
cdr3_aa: CASSVVSGGTDTQYF
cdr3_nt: TGTGCCAGCAGCGTAGTTTCCGGGGGGACAGATACGCAGTATTTT

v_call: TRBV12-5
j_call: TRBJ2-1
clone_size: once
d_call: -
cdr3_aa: CASGLDRVGDEQFF
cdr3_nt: TGTGCTAGTGGTTTGGACAGGGTGGGCGATGAGCAGTTCTTC

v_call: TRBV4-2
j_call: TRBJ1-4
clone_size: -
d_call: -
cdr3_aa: CASQPKISQTNEKLFF
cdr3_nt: TGTGCCAGCCAGCCTAAGATTTCTCAAACTAATGAAAAACTGTTTTTT

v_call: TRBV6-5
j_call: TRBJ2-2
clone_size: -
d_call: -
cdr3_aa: CASRTGLTNTGELFF
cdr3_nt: TGTGCCAGCAGAACGGGACTGACGAACACCGGGGAGCTGTTTTTT

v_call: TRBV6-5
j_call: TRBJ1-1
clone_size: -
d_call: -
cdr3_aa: CASTRGGMNTEAFF
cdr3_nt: TGTGCCAGCACGCGGGGGGGGATGAACACTGAAGCTTTCTTT

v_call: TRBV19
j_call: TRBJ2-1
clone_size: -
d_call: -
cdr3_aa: CASTPPGVFHEQFF
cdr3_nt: TGTGCCAGTACCCCCCCGGGAGTATTCCATGAGCAGTTCTTC

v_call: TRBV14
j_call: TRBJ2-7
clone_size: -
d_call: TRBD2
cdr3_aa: CASSLGASGNYEQYF
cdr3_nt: TGTGCCAGCAGCCTAGGGGCTAGCGGGAACTACGAGCAGTACTTC

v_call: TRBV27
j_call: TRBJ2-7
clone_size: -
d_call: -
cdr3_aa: CASSLSSPWDGAYEQYF
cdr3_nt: TGTGCCAGCAGTTTATCGTCCCCTTGGGACGGAGCCTACGAGCAGTACTTC

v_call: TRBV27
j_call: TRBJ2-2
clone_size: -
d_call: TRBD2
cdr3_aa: CASNTARLAGDNTGELFF
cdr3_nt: TGTGCCAGCAACACAGCTCGACTAGCGGGAGACAACACCGGGGAGCTGTTTTTT

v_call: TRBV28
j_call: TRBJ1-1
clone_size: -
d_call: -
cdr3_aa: CASSVPGGGGGTEAFF
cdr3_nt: TGTGCCAGCAGTGTCCCGGGGGGCGGAGGGGGTACTGAAGCTTTCTTT

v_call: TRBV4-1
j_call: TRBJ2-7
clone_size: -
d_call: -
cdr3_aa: CASSQDPAGTDSYEQYF
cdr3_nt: TGCGCCAGCAGCCAAGACCCCGCCGGGACTGACTCCTACGAGCAGTACTTC

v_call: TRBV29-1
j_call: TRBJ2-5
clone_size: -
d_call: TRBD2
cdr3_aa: CSDTSGETQYF
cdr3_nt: TGCAGCGACACTAGCGGGGAGACCCAGTACTTC

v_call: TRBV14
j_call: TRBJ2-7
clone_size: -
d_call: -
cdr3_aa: CASSQVGVYEQYF
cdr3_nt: TGTGCCAGCAGCCAAGTCGGGGTCTACGAGCAGTACTTC

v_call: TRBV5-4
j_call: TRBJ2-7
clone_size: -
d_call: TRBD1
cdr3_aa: CASSLPEGQAPYEQYF
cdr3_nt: TGTGCCAGCAGCTTGCCCGAGGGACAGGCGCCCTACGAGCAGTACTTC

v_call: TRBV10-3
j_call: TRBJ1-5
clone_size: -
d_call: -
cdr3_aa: CAIRAQGQPQHF
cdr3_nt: TGTGCCATCAGGGCCCAGGGTCAGCCCCAGCATTTT

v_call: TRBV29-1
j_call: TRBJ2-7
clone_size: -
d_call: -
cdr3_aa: CSVEAGPEQYF
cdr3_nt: TGCAGCGTTGAGGCAGGGCCCGAGCAGTACTTC

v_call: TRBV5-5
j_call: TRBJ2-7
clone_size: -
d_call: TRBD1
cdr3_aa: CASSAPDRGQNEQYF
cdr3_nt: TGTGCCAGCAGCGCACCCGACAGGGGGCAAAACGAGCAGTACTTC

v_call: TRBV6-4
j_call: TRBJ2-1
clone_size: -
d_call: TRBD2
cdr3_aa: CASSETSGQFEQFF
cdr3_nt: TGTGCCAGCAGCGAGACTAGCGGCCAATTCGAGCAGTTCTTC

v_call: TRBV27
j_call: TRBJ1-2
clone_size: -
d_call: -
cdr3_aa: CATIIWAGSNYGYTF
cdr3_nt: TGTGCCACCATAATATGGGCAGGCTCTAACTATGGCTACACCTTC

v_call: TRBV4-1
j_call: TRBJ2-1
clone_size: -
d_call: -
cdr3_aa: CASSQFSNEQFF
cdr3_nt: TGCGCCAGCAGCCAGTTTAGCAATGAGCAGTTCTTC

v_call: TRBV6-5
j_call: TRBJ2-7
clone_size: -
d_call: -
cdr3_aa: CASSSNPPTAYEQYF
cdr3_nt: TGTGCCAGCAGTTCTAACCCTCCGACGGCCTACGAGCAGTACTTC

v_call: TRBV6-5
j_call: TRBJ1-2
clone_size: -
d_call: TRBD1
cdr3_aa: CASSYHRTGGLDGYTF
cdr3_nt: TGTGCCAGCAGTTACCACCGGACAGGGGGCTTGGATGGCTACACCTTC

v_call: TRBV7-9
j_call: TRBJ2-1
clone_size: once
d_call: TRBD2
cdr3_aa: CASSSSTSGMSGEQFF
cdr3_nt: TGTGCCAGCAGCTCTTCGACTAGCGGGATGTCGGGTGAGCAGTTCTTC

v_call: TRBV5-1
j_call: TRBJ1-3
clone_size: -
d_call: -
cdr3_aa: CASSPAAGSYSGNTIYF
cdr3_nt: TGCGCCAGCAGCCCGGCCGCCGGCTCGTACTCTGGAAACACCATATATTTT